This paragraph reports one TCR beta chain. These data originate in a study of regulatory T cells in long-lasting Graves disease. About the study: Over-5-year antithyroid drug use with positive TSH receptor antibodies defined persistent Graves' disease in the study.

Germline values: CDR1 DFQATT, CDR2 SNEGSKA (reference sequence). V was pared by 7 bases and J by 3 bases, with 19 bases of the junction left unmatched. The CDR3 runs to 17 residues. The time point denotes: persistent/refractory GD, antithyroid drugs over 5 years with positive TRAb. Construction of the TCR library relied on RNA isolated from PBMCs. For TCR beta, libraries came from iRepertoire HTBI primers and Arm-PCR of CDR3 regions. TCRdb re-analysed the multiplex PCR reads in MiXCR, keeping a single row per CDR3 protein. The repertoire holds approximately 350,000 distinct CDR3 sequences, with roughly 20% as singletons.

The sequencing here drew on peripheral blood mononuclear cells (PBMCs), taken when the disease was refractory, from a patient treated with antithyroid drugs. V and J are TRBV20-1 and TRBJ2-7, with 9 bases identical to TRBD1. The origin of this receptor is a woman aged 40 to 50 with Graves disease. The chain's CDR3 is CSGSTGGVYTGGYEQYF. CDR3 in DNA: TGCAGTGGGTCCACAGGGGGCGTGTATACCGGGGGCTACGAGCAGTACTTC.